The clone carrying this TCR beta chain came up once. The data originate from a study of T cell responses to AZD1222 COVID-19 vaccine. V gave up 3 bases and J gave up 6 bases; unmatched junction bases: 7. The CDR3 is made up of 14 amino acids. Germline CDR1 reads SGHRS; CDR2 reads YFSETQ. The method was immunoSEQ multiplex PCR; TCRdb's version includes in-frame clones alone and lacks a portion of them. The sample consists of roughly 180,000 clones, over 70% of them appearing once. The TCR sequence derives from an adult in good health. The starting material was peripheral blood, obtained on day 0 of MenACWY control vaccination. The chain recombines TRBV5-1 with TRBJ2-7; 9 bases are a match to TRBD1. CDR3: CASSSRDRVSEQYF. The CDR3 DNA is TGCGCCAGCAGCTCCCGGGACAGGGTATCCGAGCAGTACTTC.